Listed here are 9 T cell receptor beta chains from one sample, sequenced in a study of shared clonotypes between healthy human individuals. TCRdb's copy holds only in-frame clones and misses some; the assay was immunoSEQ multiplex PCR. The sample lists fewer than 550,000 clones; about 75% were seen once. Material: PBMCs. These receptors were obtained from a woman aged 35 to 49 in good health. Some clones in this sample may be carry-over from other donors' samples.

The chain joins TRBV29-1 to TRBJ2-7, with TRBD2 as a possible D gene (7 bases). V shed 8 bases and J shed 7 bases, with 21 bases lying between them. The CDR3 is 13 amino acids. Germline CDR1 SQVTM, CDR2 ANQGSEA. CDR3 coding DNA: TGCAGCACTGGGGGGGGCCCTTCCTTAGAGCAGTACTTC. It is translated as CSTGGGPSLEQYF.

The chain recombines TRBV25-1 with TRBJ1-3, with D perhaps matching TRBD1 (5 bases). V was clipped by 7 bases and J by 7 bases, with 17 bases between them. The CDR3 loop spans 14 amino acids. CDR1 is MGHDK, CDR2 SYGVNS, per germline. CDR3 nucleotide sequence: TGTGCCAGCACCCCCGCAGGGTACGGTAACACCATATATTTT. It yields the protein CASTPAGYGNTIYF. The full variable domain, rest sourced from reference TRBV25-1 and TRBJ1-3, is EADIYQTPRYLVIGTGKKITLECSQTMGHDKMYWYQQDPGMELHLIHYSYGVNSTEKGDLSSESTVSRIRTEHFPLTLESARPSHTSQYLCASTPAGYGNTIYFGEGSWLTVV.

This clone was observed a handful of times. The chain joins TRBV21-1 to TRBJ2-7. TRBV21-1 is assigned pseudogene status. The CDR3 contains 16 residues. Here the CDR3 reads CASSAKSGPDASEQYF. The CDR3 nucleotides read TGTGCCAGCAGCGCTAAGTCCGGGCCGGACGCGTCCGAGCAGTACTTC.

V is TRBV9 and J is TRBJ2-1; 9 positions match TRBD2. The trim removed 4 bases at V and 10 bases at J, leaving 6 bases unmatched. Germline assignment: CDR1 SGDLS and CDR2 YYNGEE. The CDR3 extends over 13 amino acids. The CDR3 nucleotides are TGTGCCAGCAGCATGGGACTAGCTGGCGAGCAGTTCTTC. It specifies CASSMGLAGEQFF.

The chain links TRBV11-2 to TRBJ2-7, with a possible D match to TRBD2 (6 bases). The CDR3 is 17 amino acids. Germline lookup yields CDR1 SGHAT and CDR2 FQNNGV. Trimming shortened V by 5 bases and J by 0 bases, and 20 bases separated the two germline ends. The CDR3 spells CASSLPRGSGSSYEQYF. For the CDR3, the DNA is TGTGCCAGCAGCCTCCCGAGGGGTAGCGGCAGCTCCTACGAGCAGTACTTC.

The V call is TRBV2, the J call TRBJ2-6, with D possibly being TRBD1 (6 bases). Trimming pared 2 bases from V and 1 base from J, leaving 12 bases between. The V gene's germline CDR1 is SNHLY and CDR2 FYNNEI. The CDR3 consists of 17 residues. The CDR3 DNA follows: TGTGCCAGCAGTGAACCGGGACAACCGTCTGGGGCCAACGTCCTGACTTTC. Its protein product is CASSEPGQPSGANVLTF.

For the CDR3, the DNA is TGTGCCAGCAGCTTGGGGACTAGCGGGAGGGCTGGCACAGATACGCAGTATTTT. Residues: CASSLGTSGRAGTDTQYF. This chain joins TRBV5-4 and TRBJ2-3, with 15 bases lining up with TRBD2. The V gene's germline CDR1 is SGHNT and CDR2 YYREEE (reference sequence). The CDR3 sequence is 18 residues long. After removal of 0 bases from V and 1 base from J, the junction contained 3 bases not matched to a gene.

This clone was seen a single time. CDR3 nucleotide sequence: TGCAGCGTTCTGGGGACTGCGTACGAGCAGTACTTC. It yields the protein CSVLGTAYEQYF. This chain joins TRBV29-1 and TRBJ2-7; perhaps TRBD2 as D (6 bases). The CDR3 totals 12 residues. Germline V lookup: CDR1 SQVTM, CDR2 ANQGSEA. Trimming removed 5 bases from V and 4 bases from J, with 12 bases in between.

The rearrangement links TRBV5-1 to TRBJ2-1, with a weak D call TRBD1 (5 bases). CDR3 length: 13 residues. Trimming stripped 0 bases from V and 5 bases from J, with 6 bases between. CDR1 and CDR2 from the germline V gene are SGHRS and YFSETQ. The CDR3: CASSLVRDNEQFF. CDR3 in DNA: TGCGCCAGCAGCTTGGTCAGGGACAATGAGCAGTTCTTC.